The clone carrying this T cell receptor beta chain has more than one count but fewer than ten. This sample was included in a study of T-cell reconstitution after alpha-beta-depleted transplantation in children. For TCRbeta, the library was prepared with unique molecular identifiers. MiXCR, applied by TCRdb to the PCR reads, yields one record per CDR3 protein. The repertoire holds around 480,000 distinct CDR3 sequences, with 30% to 35% as singletons. The CDR3 has 15 amino acids. Per germline, CDR1 SGHRS and CDR2 YFSETQ. Trimming stripped 4 bases from V and 3 bases from J, with 16 bases between. The chain links TRBV5-1 to TRBJ2-5, with a weak D call TRBD1 (5 bases). The sequencing used PBMCs from the stem cell graft donor, collected from the stem cell graft. The clonotype comes from a human donor who donated a stem cell graft to a child with aplastic anemia. Written as DNA, the CDR3 is TGCGCCAGCAGCCCCGTTGTAGGACATAAAGAGACCCAGTACTTC. Translated: CASSPVVGHKETQYF.